This entry describes one T cell receptor beta chain. This clone's antigen is unknown. No much larger clonotype is one base removed from it; base qualities were not supplied. The data were taken from a study of technical replicates of blood from several donors (dated by TCRdb to about 2017). The germline V and J ends show losses of 6 bases and 5 bases respectively, and no gene match explains 5 bases of the junction. Reading the germline V gene (reference sequence) gives CDR1 MNHNY and CDR2 SVGAGI. The CDR3 covers 15 residues, taking in both the cysteine and the phenylalanine. Only the CDR3 DNA is retained, 45 bases long and in frame from the first base. Receptor amplification or capture employed the immunoSEQ multiplex PCR assay. The table was pulled from immuneACCESS by TCRdb, which kept in-frame rearrangements only. Such tables lose some clones; where checked, under half of the loss comes from unresolved V genes, and the rest has no known cause. The sample has about 89,000 clones on record, around 94% of them singletons. The ten most abundant clones make up around 0.24% of the sample.

Sample: T cells isolated from PBMCs. This receptor was taken from a human donor in good health. The V and J genes are TRBV6-6 and TRBJ2-2, with 11 junctional bases fitting TRBD1. CDR3 region: CASRMGQGGTGELFF. The sequenced DNA is TGTGCCAGCAGGATGGGACAGGGGGGGACCGGGGAGCTGTTTTTT.